This T cell receptor beta chain was sequenced for a study of cytotoxic CD8 clonotypes in ibrutinib-treated CLL. Study as a whole: The patients comprised some twelve relapsed/refractory and 15 treatment-naive cases, roughly 18 IGHV unmutated. Results showed 24 partial and 2 complete responses; following median approximately 68 months, around 14 remained remitted, roughly twelve advanced.

Study observations and caveats: Clonotypes that were public were uncommon, and they contracted or stayed stable on treatment.

V was clipped by 6 bases and J by 6 bases; unmatched bases: 16. This CDR3 contains 16 residues. Germline CDR1 MRHNA, CDR2 SNTAGT. Data came from immunoSEQ multiplex PCR; TCRdb stores just in-frame clones and leaves some out. Here the sample spans about 80,000 clones, 79% being singletons. A note on this clone: Antigen unknown.

The chain couples TRBV6-4 to TRBJ2-7; TRBD1 matches 8 bases. The TCR sequence derives from a human donor with chronic lymphocytic leukemia. This specimen consisted of PBMCs, obtained after 12 months of ibrutinib treatment. Here the CDR3 reads CASSENLGTGSPEQYF. CDR3 DNA: TGTGCCAGCAGCGAAAACTTGGGGACAGGCTCCCCCGAGCAGTACTTC.